Sequencing of this T cell receptor (beta chain) was carried out in a study of OX40 agonist ivuxolimab in advanced cancers. Overall study results and limits: Not determined was the antigen specificity of the expanded peripheral T cells.

Profiled with immunoSEQ multiplex PCR; TCRdb holds only in-frame clones, not every one. The data show 65,000 or so clones, about four fifths seen once. Notes on this clone: What it binds is not known.

The CDR3 is 13 residues long. The ends were cut back, 4 bases at V and 4 bases at J, with 11 bases in the middle. The germline V gene has CDR1 SGHRS and CDR2 YFSETQ. The sample was CD4+ or CD8+ T cells sorted from blood, taken in a trial of the OX40 agonist ivuxolimab. J is TRBJ2-5 and V is TRBV5-1, with a possible D match to TRBD2 (7 bases). The TCR originated in an adult with an advanced solid tumor such as melanoma, head and neck, liver or kidney cancer. The CDR3 DNA is TGCGCCAGCAGCCCCCGGGGGGCAGAGACCCAGTACTTC. Translated: CASSPRGAETQYF.